This T cell receptor beta chain was obtained from a study of blood T cell repertoires in COVID-19. Study summary: Both acute and convalescent COVID-19 samples were obtained from the United States, Italy and Spain.

The assay was immunoSEQ multiplex PCR, and TCRdb's table has in-frame clones only and misses some. This sample carries 95,000 to 150,000 clones, 78% of them seen once, and the ten largest clones take about 2.3%. The V and J ends lost 4 bases and 2 bases respectively, with 18 bases between them. This CDR3 contains 16 residues. Germline lookup yields CDR1 SGHKS and CDR2 YYEKEE (reference sequence). This sequence originates from an older man with acute or convalescent COVID-19. The chain links TRBV5-5 to TRBJ1-1; D is possibly TRBD1 (5 bases). The specimen sequenced was peripheral blood. Here the CDR3 reads CASSPDWQGRNTEAFF. DNA of the CDR3: TGTGCCAGCAGCCCAGACTGGCAGGGAAGAAACACTGAAGCTTTCTTT.